The 22 T cell receptor beta chains below all came from one sample that was sequenced in a study of T cell changes during pregnancy in multiple sclerosis. The table came from immunoSEQ multiplex PCR; TCRdb's copy has only in-frame clones and leaves some out. The sample yields about 100,000 clones, 94% seen once. The specimen comprised peripheral blood, sampled before pregnancy. Source of these receptors: a female donor with multiple sclerosis, enrolled in a pregnancy study.

V usage is TRBV7-9 and J usage is TRBJ1-2, with 9 nucleotides matching TRBD1. Germline CDR1 reads SEHNR; CDR2 reads FQNEAQ (reference sequence). V lost 5 bases, J lost 5 bases, and 9 bases stayed unmatched. This CDR3 comprises 15 residues. CDR3 in amino acids: CASSPRDRVNYGYTF. CDR3 sequence (DNA): TGTGCCAGCAGCCCCCGGGACAGGGTGAATTATGGCTACACCTTC.

This clone was found once. The rearrangement links TRBV7-9 to TRBJ2-7; maybe TRBD1 (6 bases). Trimming removed 3 bases from V and 2 bases from J, with 14 bases in between. Germline V gene lookup returns CDR1 SEHNR and CDR2 FQNEAQ (reference sequence). This CDR3 contains 15 residues. The CDR3 spells CASSFLQTGPYEQYF. In nucleotides, the CDR3 is TGTGCCAGCAGCTTCCTCCAAACAGGGCCCTACGAGCAGTACTTC.

This clone was counted once. The chain employs TRBV18 and TRBJ1-4, with D possibly TRBD1 on 6 matching bases. The V end lost 6 bases, the J end lost 8 bases, and 10 bases lay between the germline ends. The CDR3 loop spans 12 amino acids. In germline, CDR1 is KGHSH, CDR2 LQKENI. The CDR3 DNA is TGTGCCAGCTCCCCCGACAGGGAAAAACTGTTTTTT. This codes for CASSPDREKLFF.

This chain uses TRBV7-2 with TRBJ2-1, with unresolved D. The length of the CDR3 is 17 residues. Germline loops: CDR1 SGHTA, CDR2 FQGNSA. The V end was cut by 0 bases, the J end by 7 bases, with 19 bases between. The CDR3 DNA follows: TGTGCCAGCAGCTTAGCCGGTTATGTAGGTCTAGTTAATGAGCAGTTCTTC. It codes for CASSLAGYVGLVNEQFF.

This chain joins TRBV7-9 and TRBJ2-7; D is ambiguous. The CDR3 covers 16 residues. With 5 bases removed from V and 2 bases from J, the gap between germline ends came to 19 bases. The V gene's germline CDR1 is SEHNR and CDR2 FQNEAQ (reference sequence). CDR3 DNA: TGTGCCAGCAGCCGTGCGACTCCGACGACGCCCTACGAGCAGTACTTC. It yields the protein CASSRATPTTPYEQYF.

The rearrangement joins TRBV25-1 to TRBJ1-2; TRBD1 is a possible D gene (5 bases). Germline CDR1 MGHDK, CDR2 SYGVNS. This CDR3 has 15 amino acids. Trimming stripped 6 bases from V and 4 bases from J, with 18 bases between. Here the CDR3 DNA reads TGTGCCAGCAGCCCCGGGACCGCGGGGTCCTATGGCTACACCTTC. It is translated as CASSPGTAGSYGYTF.

V and J are TRBV6-1 and TRBJ2-5, with a weak D call TRBD2 (5 bases). V was trimmed by 7 bases and J by 5 bases, leaving 20 bases between them. The CDR3 sequence is 15 residues long. Germline V gene lookup returns CDR1 MNHNS and CDR2 SASEGT. This CDR3 is CASTPLTRTLETQYF. Here the CDR3 DNA reads TGTGCCAGCACCCCTTTAACTAGGACGTTGGAGACCCAGTACTTC.

The V call is TRBV7-2, the J call TRBJ2-5; D gene ambiguous. The V and J ends lost 0 bases and 2 bases respectively, with 7 bases between them. Germline V gene lookup returns CDR1 SGHTA and CDR2 FQGNSA. The CDR3 is 14 residues long. CDR3 residues: CASSLARGQETQYF. The CDR3 DNA reads as TGTGCCAGCAGCTTAGCTCGAGGACAAGAGACCCAGTACTTC.

The V and J genes are TRBV5-8 and TRBJ2-1, with TRBD1 as a possible D gene (6 bases). Deletions cut 4 bases from V and 14 bases from J, with 22 bases between. The CDR3 covers 14 residues. The V gene's germline CDR1 is SGHTS and CDR2 YDEGEE. Written as DNA, the CDR3 is TGTGCCAGCAGCATAAACAGGGTTAGGGGAGTAGAGTTCTTC. It specifies CASSINRVRGVEFF.

In regard to this clone: The sample carries other DNA sequences with the same CDR3. The chain links TRBV9 to TRBJ2-7; 10 bases map to TRBD2. Trimming removed 3 bases from V and 3 bases from J; junction bases left unmatched: 3. The CDR3 runs 14 residues. Germline loops: CDR1 SGDLS, CDR2 YYNGEE. This chain's CDR3 is CASSASGRGYEQYF. As DNA, the CDR3 is TGTGCCAGCAGCGCGAGCGGGAGGGGCTACGAGCAGTACTTC.

The chain joins TRBV6-4 to TRBJ2-2; TRBD1 matches at 9 bases. This CDR3 has 18 amino acids. Germline CDR1 and CDR2: MRHNA and SNTAGT. With 1 base clipped from V and 4 bases from J, the junction kept 10 bases outside the gene matches. The CDR3 loop is CASSDWTRDREVTGELFF. The CDR3 DNA reads TGTGCCAGCAGTGACTGGACGAGGGACAGGGAAGTCACCGGGGAGCTGTTTTTT.

The chain has TRBV6-1 and TRBJ2-1; no firm D call. The CDR3 is 10 amino acids. V lost 8 bases, J lost 6 bases, and 5 bases lay in between. Germline V gene data show CDR1 as MNHNS and CDR2 as SASEGT. The CDR3 bases are TGTGCCAGCCATTTCAATGAGCAGTTCTTC. Amino acid sequence: CASHFNEQFF.

About this clone: Mismatch with germline at one junction end may stem from a read error. DNA for the CDR3: TGTGCCAGCAGCTTAGGTCGACAACTGAAAGTCTTT. Its protein product is CASSLGRQLKVF. The J gene is TRBJ1-1, the V gene TRBV11-2; D not certain. Germline CDR1 SGHAT, CDR2 FQNNGV. This CDR3 has 12 amino acids.

The V gene is TRBV9, the J gene TRBJ1-1; TRBD1 matches 10 bases. CDR3 size: 16 residues. The junction had 10 bases not matched to a gene; V was cut back by 5 bases and J by 3 bases. In germline, CDR1 is SGDLS, CDR2 YYNGEE. CDR3 amino acids: CASREDRGGLDTEAFF. In nucleotides, the CDR3 is TGTGCCAGCAGGGAGGACAGGGGGGGGTTGGACACTGAAGCTTTCTTT.

The chain carries TRBV19 and TRBJ2-2; 15 bases map to TRBD2. This CDR3 is 20 amino acids long. Germline V gene lookup returns CDR1 LNHDA and CDR2 SQIVND (reference sequence). Unmatched junction bases numbered 14, after V lost 5 bases and J lost 4 bases. The CDR3 region has the DNA TGTGCCAGTAGTCACAAGCCGGGACTAGCGGGAGGCCGGGTCACCGGGGAGCTGTTTTTT. Amino acids: CASSHKPGLAGGRVTGELFF.

V usage is TRBV2 and J usage is TRBJ2-3; D ambiguous. The CDR3 covers 15 residues. Germline assignment: CDR1 SNHLY and CDR2 FYNNEI. V was pared by 7 bases and J by 0 bases, with 14 bases between. CDR3 coding DNA: TGTGCCAGCATATCCGGTGCCCCTAGCACAGATACGCAGTATTTT. It yields the protein CASISGAPSTDTQYF.

The genes are TRBV7-6 and TRBJ2-5; the match to TRBD1 covers 8 bases. With V trimmed by 2 bases and J by 5 bases, 10 bases remained unmatched. CDR3 length equals 16 residues. Germline CDR1 SGHVS, CDR2 FNYEAQ. CDR3 region: CASSLPGDRGRETQYF. In nucleotides, the CDR3 is TGTGCCAGCAGCTTACCGGGCGACAGGGGTAGGGAGACCCAGTACTTC. Full variable domain (rest looked up from reference TRBV7-6 and TRBJ2-5): GAGVSQSPRYKVTKRGQDVALRCDPISGHVSLYWYRQALGQGPEFLTYFNYEAQQDKSGLPNDRFSAERPEGSISTLTIQRTEQRDSAMYRCASSLPGDRGRETQYFGPGTRLLVL.

The J gene is TRBJ1-1, the V gene TRBV5-1; no clear D gene. CDR1 is SGHRS, CDR2 YFSETQ, per germline. The CDR3 runs 15 residues. With 0 bases removed from V and 1 base from J, the gap between germline ends came to 10 bases. In nucleotides, the CDR3 is TGCGCCAGCAGCTTGGATGCAGGTAGGAACACTGAAGCTTTCTTT. Amino acid sequence: CASSLDAGRNTEAFF.

The gene calls are TRBV28 and TRBJ1-3; D is undetermined. Germline CDR1 is MDHEN and CDR2 is SYDVKM. The CDR3 covers 14 residues. Trimming removed 2 bases from V and 6 bases from J, with 11 bases in between. CDR3 nucleotide sequence: TGTGCCAGCAGTTTAGTGAAGTCTATAAACACCATATATTTT. Translation gives CASSLVKSINTIYF.

The DNA of the CDR3 is TGTGCCTGGAGGGACAGGGCGAACACCGGGGAGCTGTTTTTT. This codes for CAWRDRANTGELFF. The chain combines TRBV30 with TRBJ2-2; 8 bases map to TRBD1. V gave up 3 bases and J gave up 0 bases; unmatched junction bases: 0. Looked up from germline, CDR1 is GTSNPN and CDR2 is SVGIG (reference sequence). CDR3 length equals 14 residues.

This clone was seen many times. This chain uses TRBV4-2 with TRBJ2-5; 14 bases match TRBD2. The germline CDR1 and CDR2 sequences are LGHNA and YNFKEQ. This CDR3 is built from 16 residues. V lost 1 base and J lost 4; bases outside the gene matches: 2. The CDR3 DNA follows: TGTGCCAGCAGCCAAGGACTAGCGGGAGGGCCAGAGACCCAGTACTTC. Its protein product is CASSQGLAGGPETQYF.

The gene calls are TRBV6-1 and TRBJ2-7, with TRBD1 matching 10 bases. Germline assignment: CDR1 MNHNS and CDR2 SASEGT. V lost 11 bases, J lost 7 bases, and 11 bases stayed unmatched. The CDR3 is 13 residues long. The CDR3 loop reads CAGGGQGLREQYF. The DNA of the CDR3 is TGTGCCGGTGGGGGACAGGGGTTAAGGGAGCAGTACTTC.